Listed below are T cell receptor beta chains from one sample, sequenced in a study of human T cells and chemical hapten exposure. TCRdb re-called the RACE reads through MiXCR, storing one row per CDR3 protein. The table includes some 74,000 distinct CDR3 sequences, over 10% detected once. This material consisted of whole blood, taken in connection with sensitization to the hapten diphenylcyclopropenone (DPC). The receptors come from a woman aged 45-60 years with alopecia areata. Some clones in this sample may be carry-over from other donors' samples. The CDR3 runs from the conserved cysteine through the conserved F or W. D genes are given only for firm matches. Clone size is not always given. Where it is, it says once, few, many or a class for expanded clones.

j_gene	v_gene	d_gene	abundance	CDR3aa	CDR3nt
TRBJ2-3	TRBV29-1	TRBD2	many	CSVEVTSGSITDTQYF	TGCAGCGTTGAGGTGACTAGCGGGAGTATTACAGATACGCAGTATTTT
TRBJ2-3	TRBV5-1	.	few	CASSSYRGAGSDTQYF	TGCGCCAGCAGCTCCTACAGGGGCGCGGGGTCAGATACGCAGTATTTT
TRBJ2-7	TRBV11-2	TRBD1	few	CASRRDRGQREQYF	TGTGCCAGCAGAAGGGACAGGGGCCAAAGGGAGCAGTACTTC
TRBJ1-1	TRBV18	.	few	CASSPSGGTGTEAFF	TGTGCCAGCTCACCTTCTGGGGGGACCGGCACTGAAGCTTTCTTT
TRBJ2-3	TRBV11-2	.	few	CASSFRGRISTDTQYF	TGTGCCAGCAGCTTCCGAGGGAGGATAAGCACAGATACGCAGTATTTT
TRBJ1-2	TRBV6-4	.	.	CASTQGDYGYTF	TGTGCCAGTACCCAGGGTGACTATGGCTACACCTTC
TRBJ2-2	TRBV6-5	TRBD2	many	CASRPRGLAGANTGELFF	TGTGCCAGCCGCCCTCGTGGGCTAGCGGGAGCGAACACCGGGGAGCTGTTTTTT
TRBJ1-1	TRBV7-9	.	few	CASSFYPGDTEAFF	TGTGCCAGCAGTTTTTATCCGGGGGACACTGAAGCTTTCTTT
TRBJ2-3	TRBV11-2	.	once	CATKGGTTDTQYF	TGTGCCACTAAGGGGGGGACCACAGATACGCAGTATTTT
TRBJ2-2	TRBV6-6	.	many	CASSSTGTYTGELFF	TGTGCCAGCAGTTCGACAGGGACTTACACCGGGGAGCTGTTTTTT
TRBJ2-1	TRBV24-1	.	.	CATSDNTGEGYNEQFF	TGTGCCACCAGTGACAACACAGGGGAGGGGTACAATGAGCAGTTCTTC
TRBJ2-7	TRBV29-1	TRBD2	many	CSVAPASGDYEQYF	TGCAGCGTTGCACCGGCTAGCGGAGATTACGAGCAGTACTTC
TRBJ2-3	TRBV6-2/TRBV6-3	TRBD2	few	CASSLYLGGSRTDTQYF	TGTGCCAGCAGTCTCTACCTTGGCGGGAGTAGGACAGATACGCAGTATTTT
TRBJ2-1	TRBV5-1	TRBD2	few	CASSFVGLRGVYNEQFF	TGCGCCAGCAGCTTCGTTGGTTTGCGGGGGGTATACAATGAGCAGTTCTTC
TRBJ2-3	TRBV6-1	TRBD2	many	CASSGSGKGTDTQYF	TGTGCCAGCAGTGGGAGCGGGAAAGGCACAGATACGCAGTATTTT
TRBJ2-2	TRBV29-1	TRBD2	many	CSAGTSGTGELFF	TGCAGCGCCGGGACTAGCGGGACCGGGGAGCTGTTTTTT
TRBJ1-2	TRBV25-1	.	few	CASSEPLGDFSLHGYTF	TGTGCCAGCAGTGAACCTCTCGGGGATTTTTCACTCCATGGCTACACCTTC
TRBJ2-1	TRBV27	TRBD2	many	CASSIRTGLAANEQFF	TGTGCCAGCAGTATACGGACGGGACTAGCGGCCAATGAGCAGTTCTTC
TRBJ2-2	TRBV7-2	.	.	CASSLEAGELFF	TGTGCCAGCAGCTTAGAAGCCGGGGAGCTGTTTTTT
TRBJ2-3	TRBV30	.	many	CAWSVGDTQYF	TGTGCCTGGAGTGTAGGAGATACGCAGTATTTT
TRBJ2-2	TRBV7-6	TRBD2	many	CASSVLAGGGTGELFF	TGTGCCAGCAGCGTCCTAGCGGGAGGGGGCACCGGGGAGCTGTTTTTT
TRBJ2-3	TRBV9	.	many	CASSVDTDTQYF	TGTGCCAGCAGCGTAGACACAGATACGCAGTATTTT
TRBJ1-2	TRBV29-1	.	many	CSVVGSLNYGYTF	TGCAGCGTTGTGGGATCGCTTAACTATGGCTACACCTTC
TRBJ1-1	TRBV29-1	.	many	CSVEDRVLNTEAFF	TGCAGCGTTGAAGATCGCGTCCTGAACACTGAAGCTTTCTTT
TRBJ1-1	TRBV20-1	.	many	CSARRQSDTEAFF	TGCAGTGCTAGGAGACAGTCCGACACTGAAGCTTTCTTT
TRBJ2-1	TRBV23-1	TRBD1	many	CASSQSLGQGFPRRNEQFF	TGCGCCAGCAGTCAATCGTTGGGACAGGGGTTTCCCAGGAGAAATGAGCAGTTCTTC
TRBJ1-2	TRBV2	.	few	CASSSAGYGYGYTF	TGTGCCAGCAGTAGCGCAGGGTATGGGTATGGCTACACCTTC
TRBJ2-2	TRBV7-6	.	few	CASSLDPGPNTGELFF	TGTGCCAGCAGCTTAGATCCGGGGCCGAACACCGGGGAGCTGTTTTTT
TRBJ2-1	TRBV20-1	TRBD2	.	CSARGGTSGSFGQFF	TGCAGTGCTAGGGGCGGGACTAGCGGGAGCTTCGGGCAGTTCTTC
TRBJ1-1	TRBV6-1	.	few	CASSDPLLADKNTEAFF	TGTGCCAGCAGTGATCCGCTCCTGGCGGACAAGAACACTGAAGCTTTCTTT
TRBJ2-7	TRBV11-2	TRBD1	many	CASSPFVWDRLSYEQYF	TGTGCCAGCAGCCCCTTCGTATGGGACAGGCTATCCTACGAGCAGTACTTC
TRBJ2-1	TRBV2	TRBD1	many	CASTLQGNEQFF	TGTGCCAGCACCCTACAGGGGAATGAGCAGTTCTTC
TRBJ1-2	TRBV5-1	TRBD1	.	CASSLAEGQGGGYTF	TGCGCCAGCAGCTTGGCCGAAGGACAGGGAGGTGGCTACACCTTC
TRBJ2-7	TRBV12-3/TRBV12-4	TRBD1	many	CASSPPYRGRQTEQYF	TGTGCCAGCAGTCCCCCTTACAGGGGGAGGCAGACCGAGCAGTACTTC
TRBJ2-7	TRBV11-2	.	.	CASSLEFYRAQGLSSYEQYF	TGTGCCAGCAGCTTAGAATTTTATCGGGCGCAGGGCCTGAGCTCCTACGAGCAGTACTTC
TRBJ1-6	TRBV12-3/TRBV12-4	.	many	CASSQSSSYNSPLHF	TGTGCCAGCAGTCAGTCGAGCTCCTATAATTCACCCCTCCACTTT
TRBJ2-2	TRBV7-9	.	many	CASSVRGSYTGELFF	TGTGCCAGCAGCGTCCGGGGGTCCTACACCGGGGAGCTGTTTTTT
TRBJ2-2	TRBV6-2/TRBV6-3	.	.	CASTHHRGNTGELFF	TGTGCCAGCACTCATCATCGGGGTAACACCGGGGAGCTGTTTTTT
TRBJ2-4	TRBV12-3/TRBV12-4	.	.	CASSFERIQYF	TGTGCCAGCAGTTTCGAGCGTATTCAGTACTTC
TRBJ1-1	TRBV6-2/TRBV6-3	.	few	CASSQTTEAFF	TGTGCCAGCAGCCAGACTACTGAAGCTTTCTTT
TRBJ2-1	TRBV7-2	TRBD2	.	CASSQDPAGPVKFF	TGTGCCAGCAGCCAAGACCCAGCGGGACCAGTGAAGTTCTTC
TRBJ1-5	TRBV10-2	.	few	CASSGGRVGNQPQHF	TGCGCCAGCAGTGGGGGCAGGGTTGGCAATCAGCCCCAGCATTTT